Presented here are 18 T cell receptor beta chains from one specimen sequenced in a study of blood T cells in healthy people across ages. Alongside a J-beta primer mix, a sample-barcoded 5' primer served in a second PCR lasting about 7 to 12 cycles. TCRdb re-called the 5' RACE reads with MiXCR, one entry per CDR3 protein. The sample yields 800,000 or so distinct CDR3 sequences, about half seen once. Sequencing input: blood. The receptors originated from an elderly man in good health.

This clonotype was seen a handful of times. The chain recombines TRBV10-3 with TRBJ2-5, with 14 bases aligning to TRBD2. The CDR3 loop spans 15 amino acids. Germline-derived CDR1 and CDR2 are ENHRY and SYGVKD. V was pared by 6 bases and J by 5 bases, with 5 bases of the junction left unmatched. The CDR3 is CAIRPGTSGSETQYF. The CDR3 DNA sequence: TGTGCCATCAGACCCGGGACTAGCGGGAGCGAGACCCAGTACTTC.

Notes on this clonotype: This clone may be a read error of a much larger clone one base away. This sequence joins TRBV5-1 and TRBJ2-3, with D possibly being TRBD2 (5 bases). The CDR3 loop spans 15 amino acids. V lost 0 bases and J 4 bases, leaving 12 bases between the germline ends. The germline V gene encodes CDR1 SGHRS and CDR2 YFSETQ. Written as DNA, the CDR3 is TGCGCCAGCAGCTTGGACGGGGTGAGCCCAGATACGCAGTATTTT. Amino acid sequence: CASSLDGVSPDTQYF.

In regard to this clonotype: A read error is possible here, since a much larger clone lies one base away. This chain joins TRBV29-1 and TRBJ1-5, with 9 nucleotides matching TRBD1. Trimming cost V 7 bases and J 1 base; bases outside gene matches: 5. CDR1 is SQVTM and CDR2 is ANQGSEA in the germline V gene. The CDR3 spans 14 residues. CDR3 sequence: CSALDRGSNQPQHF. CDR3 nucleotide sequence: TGCAGCGCTTTGGACAGGGGCAGCAATCAGCCCCAGCATTTT.

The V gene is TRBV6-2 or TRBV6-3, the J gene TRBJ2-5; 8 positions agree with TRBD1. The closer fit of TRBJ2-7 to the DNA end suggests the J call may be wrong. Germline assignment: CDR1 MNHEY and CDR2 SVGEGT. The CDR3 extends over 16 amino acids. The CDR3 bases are TGTGCCAGCAGAACAGCCGGGACAGGTTTATTGGGCGAGCAGTACTTC. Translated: CASRTAGTGLLGEQYF.

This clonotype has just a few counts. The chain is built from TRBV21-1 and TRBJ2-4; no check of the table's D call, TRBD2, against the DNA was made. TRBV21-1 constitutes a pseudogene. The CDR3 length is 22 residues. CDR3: CASSNSAPVGTSGPWVRDKQYF. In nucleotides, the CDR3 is TGTGCCAGCAGCAATTCAGCTCCCGTTGGGACTAGCGGGCCCTGGGTCAGAGATAAGCAGTACTTC.

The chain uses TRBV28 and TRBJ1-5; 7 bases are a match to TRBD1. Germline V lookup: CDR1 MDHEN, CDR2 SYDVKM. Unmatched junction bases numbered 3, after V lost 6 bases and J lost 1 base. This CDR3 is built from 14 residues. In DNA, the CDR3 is TGTGCCAGCAGCCAAGGGGGCAGCAATCAGCCCCAGCATTTT. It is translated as CASSQGGSNQPQHF.

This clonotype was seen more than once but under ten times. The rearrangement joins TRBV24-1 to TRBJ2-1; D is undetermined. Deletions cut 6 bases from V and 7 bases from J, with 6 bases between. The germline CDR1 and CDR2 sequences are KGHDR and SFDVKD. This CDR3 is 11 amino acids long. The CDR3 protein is CATSNVNEQFF. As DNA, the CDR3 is TGTGCCACCAGTAACGTGAATGAGCAGTTCTTC.

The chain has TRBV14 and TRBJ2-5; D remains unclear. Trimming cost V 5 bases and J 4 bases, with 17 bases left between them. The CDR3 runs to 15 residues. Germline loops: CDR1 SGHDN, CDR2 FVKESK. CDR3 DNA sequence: TGTGCCAGCAGCTCACGTACCAATCTGGGAGAGACCCAGTACTTC. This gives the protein CASSSRTNLGETQYF. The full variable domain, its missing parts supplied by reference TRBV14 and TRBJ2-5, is EAGVTQFPSHSVIEKGQTVTLRCDPISGHDNLYWYRRVMGKEIKFLLHFVKESKQDESGMPNNRFLAERTGGTYSTLKVQPAELEDSGVYFCASSSRTNLGETQYFGPGTRLLVL.

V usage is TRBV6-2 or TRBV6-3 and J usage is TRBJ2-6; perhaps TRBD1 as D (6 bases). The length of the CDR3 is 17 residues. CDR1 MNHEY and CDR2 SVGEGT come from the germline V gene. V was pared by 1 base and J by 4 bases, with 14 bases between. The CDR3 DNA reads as TGTGCCAGCAGTTACTGGGGGCGAGCCGGCGGGGCCAACGTCCTGACTTTC. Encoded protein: CASSYWGRAGGANVLTF.

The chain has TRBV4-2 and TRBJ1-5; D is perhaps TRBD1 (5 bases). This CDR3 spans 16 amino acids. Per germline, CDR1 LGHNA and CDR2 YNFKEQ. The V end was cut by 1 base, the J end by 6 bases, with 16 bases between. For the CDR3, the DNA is TGTGCCAGCAGCCAAGTAGGATTAGGGGAGTCTCAGCCCCAGCATTTT. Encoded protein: CASSQVGLGESQPQHF.

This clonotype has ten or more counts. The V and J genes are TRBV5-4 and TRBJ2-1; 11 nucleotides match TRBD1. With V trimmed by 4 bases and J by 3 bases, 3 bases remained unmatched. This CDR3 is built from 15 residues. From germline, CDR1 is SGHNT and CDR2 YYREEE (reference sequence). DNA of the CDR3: TGTGCCAGCAGCCCGGGACAGGGGGACTACAATGAGCAGTTCTTC. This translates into CASSPGQGDYNEQFF.

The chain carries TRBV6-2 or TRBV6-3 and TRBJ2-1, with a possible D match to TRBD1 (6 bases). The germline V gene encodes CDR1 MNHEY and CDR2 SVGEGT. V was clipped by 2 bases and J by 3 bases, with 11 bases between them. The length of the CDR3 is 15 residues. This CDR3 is CASSYGTNNYNEQFF. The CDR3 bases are TGTGCCAGCAGTTACGGGACAAATAACTACAATGAGCAGTTCTTC.

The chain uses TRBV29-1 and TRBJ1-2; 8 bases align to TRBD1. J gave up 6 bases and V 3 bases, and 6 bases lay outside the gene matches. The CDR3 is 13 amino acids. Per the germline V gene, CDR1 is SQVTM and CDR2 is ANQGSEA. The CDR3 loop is CSVDTGGRNGYTF. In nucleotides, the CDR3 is TGCAGCGTTGATACAGGGGGACGGAATGGCTACACCTTC.

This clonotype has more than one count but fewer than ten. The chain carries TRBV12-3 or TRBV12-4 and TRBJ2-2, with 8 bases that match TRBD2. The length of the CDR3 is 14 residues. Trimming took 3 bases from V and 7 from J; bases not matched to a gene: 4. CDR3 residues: CASSFGLAIGELFF. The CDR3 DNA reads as TGTGCCAGCAGTTTCGGACTAGCAATCGGGGAGCTGTTTTTT.

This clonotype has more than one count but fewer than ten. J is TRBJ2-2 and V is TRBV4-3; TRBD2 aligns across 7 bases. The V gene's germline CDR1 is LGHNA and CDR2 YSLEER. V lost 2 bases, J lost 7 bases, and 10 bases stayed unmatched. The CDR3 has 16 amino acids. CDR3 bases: TGCGCCAGCAGCCAATTTCTAGCGGAAAGTGGCGGGGAGCTGTTTTTT. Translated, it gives CASSQFLAESGGELFF.

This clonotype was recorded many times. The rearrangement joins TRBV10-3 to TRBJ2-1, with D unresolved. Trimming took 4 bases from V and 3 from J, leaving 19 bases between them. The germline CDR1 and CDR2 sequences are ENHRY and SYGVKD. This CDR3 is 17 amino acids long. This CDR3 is CAISAIQNRFDYNEQFF. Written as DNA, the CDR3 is TGTGCCATCAGTGCGATTCAGAACAGATTCGACTACAATGAGCAGTTCTTC.

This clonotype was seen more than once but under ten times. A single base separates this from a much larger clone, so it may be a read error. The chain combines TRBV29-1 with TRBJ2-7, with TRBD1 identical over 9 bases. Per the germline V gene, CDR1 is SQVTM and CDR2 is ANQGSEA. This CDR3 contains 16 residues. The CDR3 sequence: CGALAPGTGSLYEQYF. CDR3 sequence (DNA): TGCGGCGCCCTGGCCCCGGGGACAGGGTCCCTATACGAGCAGTACTTC.

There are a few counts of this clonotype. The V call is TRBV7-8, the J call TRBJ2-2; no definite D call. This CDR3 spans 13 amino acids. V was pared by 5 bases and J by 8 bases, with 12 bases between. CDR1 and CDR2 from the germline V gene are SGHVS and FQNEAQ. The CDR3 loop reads CASSHIVPGELFF. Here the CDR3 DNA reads TGTGCCAGCAGCCACATAGTTCCGGGGGAGCTGTTTTTT.